This entry lists 11 T cell receptor beta chains sequenced from one sample in a study of blood T cell repertoires in COVID-19. The table came from immunoSEQ multiplex PCR; TCRdb's copy has only in-frame clones and leaves some out. The data contain about 270,000 clones, around 86% of them singletons. The sequenced material came from PBMCs or T cells enriched from blood (not recorded which). The source is a man younger than 30 who had recovered from COVID-19.

This rearrangement joins TRBV5-1 to TRBJ1-1; D gene unclear. The germline CDR1 and CDR2 sequences are SGHRS and YFSETQ. The V end lost 0 bases, the J end lost 4 bases, and 13 bases lay between the germline ends. This CDR3 contains 15 residues. This CDR3 reads CASSLAGLRSTEAFF. The CDR3 bases are TGCGCCAGCAGCTTGGCCGGACTCCGGTCCACTGAAGCTTTCTTT.

The chain joins TRBV4-2 to TRBJ1-2; D not resolved. CDR3 length equals 17 residues. V was trimmed by 0 bases and J by 4 bases, leaving 18 bases between them. The germline V gene encodes CDR1 LGHNA and CDR2 YNFKEQ. CDR3: CASSQDLQPSFLYGYTF. Here the CDR3 DNA reads TGTGCCAGCAGCCAAGATCTACAGCCCTCTTTCCTCTATGGCTACACCTTC.

The V gene is TRBV5-1, the J gene TRBJ1-4, with 7 bases aligning to TRBD1. J lost 7 bases, V lost 4 bases, and 7 bases had no gene match. CDR3 length: 14 residues. Germline lookup yields CDR1 SGHRS and CDR2 YFSETQ. The CDR3 bases are TGCGCCAGCAGCCCGGGGACAGTTCGTGAAAAACTGTTTTTT. Protein sequence: CASSPGTVREKLFF.

The chain joins TRBV7-9 to TRBJ2-1; 7 positions match TRBD2. Trimming removed 7 bases from V and 5 bases from J; junction bases left unmatched: 5. Germline lookup yields CDR1 SEHNR and CDR2 FQNEAQ (reference sequence). CDR3 size: 13 residues. The CDR3 spells CASNRAGDNEQFF. CDR3 in DNA: TGTGCCAGCAATAGGGCGGGGGACAATGAGCAGTTCTTC.

The J gene is TRBJ2-7, the V gene TRBV14, with TRBD2 identical over 7 bases. The CDR3 contains 14 residues. Germline CDR1 and CDR2: SGHDN and FVKESK. After removal of 3 bases from V and 2 bases from J, the junction contained 4 bases not matched to a gene. CDR3 in DNA: TGTGCCAGCAGCCACGGTGGACTAGCCTACGAGCAGTACTTC. It encodes CASSHGGLAYEQYF.

CDR3 in DNA: TGTGCCAGCAGCTTCCTTAGGGGAGGGAGCTCCTACAATGAGCAGTTCTTC. This sequence encodes CASSFLRGGSSYNEQFF. The chain is built from TRBV5-5 and TRBJ2-1; 7 nucleotides align to TRBD2. Per germline, CDR1 SGHKS and CDR2 YYEKEE (reference sequence). The ends lost 2 bases at V and 0 bases at J; junction bases unmatched: 8. The length of the CDR3 is 17 residues.

In this sample, this clone turned up once. The chain employs TRBV6-5 and TRBJ2-7; 7 bases are a match to TRBD2. Germline lookup yields CDR1 MNHEY and CDR2 SVGAGI. CDR3 length equals 14 residues. V lost 7 bases, J lost 0 bases, and 6 bases stayed unmatched. CDR3 residues: CASTPERGSYEQYF. For the CDR3, the DNA is TGTGCCAGCACCCCTGAGCGGGGCTCCTACGAGCAGTACTTC.

The V and J genes are TRBV24-1 and TRBJ1-5, with TRBD1 identical over 9 bases. The germline CDR1 and CDR2 sequences are KGHDR and SFDVKD. The ends lost 9 bases at V and 2 bases at J; junction bases unmatched: 13. The CDR3 covers 17 residues. The CDR3: CATQTGTGSWGNQPQHF. Written as DNA, the CDR3 is TGTGCCACCCAAACCGGGACAGGGTCTTGGGGCAATCAGCCCCAGCATTTT.

The CDR3 DNA sequence: TGTGCCAGCAGCCTTAGACAGTGGCACTCCTATGGCTACACCTTC. It encodes CASSLRQWHSYGYTF. The rearrangement links TRBV7-4 to TRBJ1-2; D perhaps matches TRBD1 (5 bases). V gave up 5 bases and J gave up 4 bases, with 17 bases separating them. The CDR3 runs to 15 residues. Germline values: CDR1 SGHVT, CDR2 SQSDAQ.

This clone was found once. V usage is TRBV6-1 and J usage is TRBJ1-2, with 8 bases lining up with TRBD1. The CDR3 extends over 14 amino acids. V lost 1 base and J lost 8; bases outside the gene matches: 6. Per germline, CDR1 MNHNS and CDR2 SASEGT. CDR3 sequence reads: CASSEVLQGAGYTF. CDR3 nucleotides: TGTGCCAGCAGTGAAGTACTCCAGGGGGCCGGCTACACCTTC.

This chain links TRBV5-1 with TRBJ1-1; D gene unclear. CDR1 is SGHRS, CDR2 YFSETQ, per germline. With 1 base removed from V and 5 bases from J, the gap between germline ends came to 12 bases. There are 14 residues in the CDR3. The DNA of the CDR3 is TGCGCCAGCAGCTTGTTCCCGGCGGGAACTGAAGCTTTCTTT. Amino acid sequence: CASSLFPAGTEAFF.